This TCR beta chain was sequenced for a study of vaccination and CD4 T cells after COVID-19. The Oncomine TCR Beta short-read assay sequenced DNA from cultured CD4+ T cells. Each CDR3 protein is one row after TCRdb ran MiXCR on the PCR reads. The sample lists approximately 15,000 distinct CDR3 sequences, 31% occurring once. The treatment here: roughly 11-day PBMC culture with coronavirus spike peptide pools or control peptides (ViraFEST assay). Days 3 and 7 saw half the medium replaced with fresh IL-2 medium. Germline V gives CDR1 SSHAT, CDR2 FNYEAQ (reference sequence). The CDR3 is 11 residues long. About this clonotype itself: Its target is not known.

The chain employs TRBV7-7 and TRBJ2-7; D is uncertain. This receptor was obtained from a human donor with COVID-19. Material: cultured CD4+ T cells from blood. The CDR3 nucleotides read TGTGCTACCGTACCTAGATCCGAGCAGTACTTC. It is translated as CATVPRSEQYF.